A single sample is the source of the 18 T cell receptor beta chains below, sequenced in a study of blood T cells in healthy people across ages. With a J-beta primer mix and a sample-barcoded 5' primer, a second PCR ran roughly 6 to 11 cycles. TCRdb processed the 5' RACE reads anew with MiXCR; each CDR3 protein has one entry. The table lists 630,000 or so distinct CDR3 sequences, approximately 30% of them singletons. Input material: blood. The receptors were sampled from an elderly woman in good health.

Of note for this clonotype: This may be a read error: a much more frequent sequence differs by one nucleotide. This chain uses TRBV7-2 with TRBJ1-6; D is undetermined. From germline, CDR1 is SGHTA and CDR2 FQGNSA. The CDR3 is 16 amino acids. CDR3 sequence: CASSFMGPYQNSSLHF. The DNA for the CDR3 is TGTGCCAGCAGCTTCATGGGTCCCTACCAAAATTCATCCCTCCACTTT.

The J gene is TRBJ1-1, the V gene TRBV20-1; D is undetermined. Germline assignment: CDR1 DFQATT and CDR2 SNEGSKA (reference sequence). This CDR3 contains 16 residues. Trimming took 0 bases from V and 1 from J, leaving 15 bases between them. CDR3: CSARDHSRRRNTEAFF. CDR3 DNA sequence: TGCAGTGCTAGAGATCATTCGCGTAGGAGGAACACTGAAGCTTTCTTT.

This clonotype was counted ten times or more. The V and J genes are TRBV6-5 and TRBJ2-5, with TRBD1 matching over 7 bases. This CDR3 region has 15 residues. Germline values: CDR1 MNHEY, CDR2 SVGAGI. Trimming at V came to 4 bases and at J to 6 bases, leaving 11 bases not matched to a gene. CDR3 sequence reads: CASSSGGQIMKTQYF. The DNA for the CDR3 is TGTGCCAGCAGTTCAGGGGGACAGATAATGAAGACCCAGTACTTC.

A word on this clonotype: One base away lies a much larger clone, so this may be a sequencing read error. The chain carries TRBV20-1 and TRBJ2-1, with 9 bases matching TRBD2. This CDR3 contains 15 residues. From germline, CDR1 is DFQATT and CDR2 SNEGSKA (reference sequence). This CDR3 is CSARQRGVSCNEQFF. Written as DNA, the CDR3 is TGCAGTGCTAGACAGCGGGGGGTTTCCTGCAATGAGCAGTTCTTC.

This clonotype has a handful of counts. At one boundary the junction diverges from the germline segment, which might be a read error. The chain links TRBV25-1 to TRBJ2-4; D is perhaps TRBD1 or TRBD2 (5 bases each). CDR3 length: 14 residues. CDR1 and CDR2 (germline): MGHDK, SYGVNS. The CDR3 loop is CASSDSLAQNIQYF. DNA of the CDR3: TGTGCCAGCAGCGACAGCCTAGCCCAAAACATTCAGTACTTC.

This clonotype was detected many times. The CDR3 spells CASSQESRSRGPGYTF. The DNA for the CDR3 is TGTGCCAGCAGCCAAGAATCTCGTTCTAGGGGGCCTGGCTACACCTTC. V gene TRBV4-2 combines with J gene TRBJ1-2, with TRBD1 matching over 7 bases. Germline V gene lookup returns CDR1 LGHNA and CDR2 YNFKEQ. With V trimmed by 0 bases and J by 7 bases, 11 bases remained unmatched. The CDR3 loop spans 16 amino acids.

The table lists this clonotype with a count of one. This chain connects TRBV7-2 to TRBJ1-2; 7 positions agree with TRBD1. Germline-derived CDR1 and CDR2 are SGHTA and FQGNSA. V lost 6 bases, J lost 4 bases, and 8 bases stayed unmatched. The CDR3 has 14 amino acids. CDR3 coding DNA: TGTGCCAGCAGTTTACAGGGGTTCAGCTATGGCTACACCTTC. Its protein is CASSLQGFSYGYTF.

Ten or more counts support this clonotype. This chain links TRBV27 with TRBJ1-2; maybe TRBD1 (6 bases). Germline V gene sequence: CDR1 MNHEY, CDR2 SMNVEV (reference sequence). The CDR3 is 15 amino acids. V was clipped by 6 bases and J by 8 bases, with 22 bases between them. In DNA form, the CDR3 reads TGTGCCAGCAGCTCTCGGGGGGCGCCTCTCCGGGGCTACACCTTC. Amino acid sequence: CASSSRGAPLRGYTF.

This clonotype was observed a few times. A much bigger clone sits one base away, suggesting this may be a read error. In nucleotides, the CDR3 is TGTGCCAGCAGCACCTCGGGGAGGGGAGTTCAGCAGTACTTC. It codes for CASSTSGRGVQQYF. The chain is built from TRBV7-3 and TRBJ2-5; the match to TRBD2 covers 7 bases. This CDR3 contains 14 residues. Looked up from germline, CDR1 is SGHTA and CDR2 is FQGTGA. V dropped 5 bases and J dropped 11; count of bases not matched to a gene: 14.

As for this clonotype: The germline gene is not matched at one end of the junction; a read error may be the cause. The chain uses TRBV9 and TRBJ1-6; TRBD1 is a possible D gene (5 bases). Germline V gives CDR1 SGDLS, CDR2 YYNGEE. The CDR3 has 16 amino acids. CDR3 sequence: CASSPHPAQDTSPPHF. In nucleotides, the CDR3 is TGTGCCAGCAGCCCCCACCCGGCACAGGACACTTCACCCCCCCACTTT.

The genes are TRBV15 and TRBJ2-5, with 10 bases aligning to TRBD2. The J segment lost 11 bases and the V segment lost 9 bases, leaving 15 bases of the junction unmatched. The germline V gene has CDR1 LNHNV and CDR2 YYDKDF (reference sequence). CDR3 size: 14 residues. CDR3 loop: CATRPSGGHNEQYF. CDR3 in DNA: TGTGCCACTAGGCCTAGCGGGGGCCACAATGAGCAGTACTTC.

J is TRBJ2-3 and V is TRBV29-1; the D is unclear. This CDR3 is built from 16 residues. Trimming pared 0 bases from V and 7 bases from J, leaving 20 bases between. CDR1 and CDR2 from the germline V gene are SQVTM and ANQGSEA. The CDR3 coding sequence is TGCAGCGTTGAAGATCTTTTCTCTTCAGGCCAGAATACGCAGTATTTT. Translated, it gives CSVEDLFSSGQNTQYF.

To note about this clonotype: Given a much more abundant clone one base away, this may be a read error. The rearrangement joins TRBV20-1 to TRBJ2-5; D gene uncertain. The germline V gene has CDR1 DFQATT and CDR2 SNEGSKA (reference sequence). The length of the CDR3 is 15 residues. V was trimmed by 3 bases and J by 5 bases, leaving 19 bases between them. The CDR3 loop reads CSASVRPELLETQYF. CDR3 DNA: TGCAGTGCTAGTGTCCGACCGGAGTTATTGGAGACCCAGTACTTC.

The chain is built from TRBV7-2 and TRBJ2-1; 8 positions agree with TRBD2. Trimming cost V 5 bases and J 3 bases; bases outside gene matches: 9. CDR1 SGHTA and CDR2 FQGNSA come from the germline V gene. CDR3 length: 16 amino acids. The CDR3 loop is CASSIEASGRYNEQFF. As DNA, the CDR3 is TGTGCCAGCAGCATAGAGGCTAGCGGGCGCTACAATGAGCAGTTCTTC.

This clonotype was picked up many times. This sequence joins TRBV27 and TRBJ2-6, with D perhaps TRBD1 (6 bases). V gave up 4 bases and J gave up 0 bases, with 19 bases separating them. The CDR3 runs to 19 residues. The germline V gene has CDR1 MNHEY and CDR2 SMNVEV (reference sequence). Here the CDR3 DNA reads TGTGCCAGCAGTTCCCGCCCGGCAGGGGCTCCCTCTGGGGCCAACGTCCTGACTTTC. It codes for CASSSRPAGAPSGANVLTF.

The table lists this clonotype with many counts. V gene TRBV20-1 combines with J gene TRBJ2-3; D not certain. Germline CDR1 and CDR2: DFQATT and SNEGSKA (reference sequence). The CDR3 consists of 13 residues. V was shortened by 6 bases and J by 2 bases, with 12 bases between the two germline ends. The CDR3 loop reads CSAVGPATDTQYF. In DNA, the CDR3 is TGCAGTGCAGTAGGTCCTGCCACAGATACGCAGTATTTT.

This clonotype came up a few times. The chain employs TRBV20-1 and TRBJ2-2; D gene unclear. CDR1 is DFQATT, CDR2 SNEGSKA, per germline (reference sequence). The CDR3 covers 15 residues. The V end lost 3 bases, the J end lost 0 bases, and 11 bases lay between the germline ends. The CDR3 nucleotides read TGCAGTGCTAGTTTGGGATACGCGAACACCGGGGAGCTGTTTTTT. Protein sequence: CSASLGYANTGELFF.

The genes are TRBV6-2 or TRBV6-3 and TRBJ1-6, with a tentative D call TRBD1 (5 bases). The ends were cut back, 6 bases at V and 7 bases at J, with 13 bases in the middle. There are 14 residues in the CDR3. Germline CDR1 and CDR2: MNHEY and SVGEGT. CDR3 protein: CASREGASNSPLHF. The CDR3 nucleotides read TGTGCCAGCAGGGAAGGGGCGTCAAATTCACCCCTCCACTTT.